Below, 19 T cell receptor beta chains from the same sample are listed, as sequenced in a study of blood T cells in healthy people across ages. Alongside a J-beta primer mix, a sample-barcoded 5' primer served in a second PCR lasting about 7 to 12 cycles. TCRdb re-called the 5' RACE reads with MiXCR, one entry per CDR3 protein. The repertoire holds about 1.8 million distinct CDR3 sequences, with around 48% as singletons. The sample was blood. These TCRs come from a woman in her forties in good health.

This clonotype turned up a few times. Relative to the germline gene, one junction end is altered; a read error may explain this. The CDR3 protein is CASSLGVGITDTQYF. The CDR3 region has the DNA TGTGCCAGCAGTTTAGGTGTCGGGATCACAGATACGCAGTATTTT. This rearrangement joins TRBV7-2 to TRBJ2-3, with D possibly TRBD2 on 5 matching bases. Germline-derived CDR1 and CDR2 are SGHTA and FQGNSA. The CDR3 extends over 15 amino acids.

There are a few counts of this clonotype. The chain carries TRBV18 and TRBJ2-1; TRBD1 might be the D (5 bases). CDR1 is KGHSH and CDR2 is LQKENI in the germline V gene. The CDR3 has 15 amino acids. V lost 5 bases to trimming and J lost 2 bases, with 13 bases between them. CDR3 DNA sequence: TGTGCCAGCTCATTAATCCAACAGGCCTACAATGAGCAGTTCTTC. Residues: CASSLIQQAYNEQFF. Based on the CDR3 plus reference TRBV18 and TRBJ2-1, the full variable domain is NAGVMQNPRHLVRRRGQEARLRCSPMKGHSHVYWYRQLPEEGLKFMVYLQKENIIDESGMPKERFSAEFPKEGPSILRIQQVVRGDSAAYFCASSLIQQAYNEQFFGPGTRLTVL.

The J gene is TRBJ2-2, the V gene TRBV5-1, with no clear D. Trimming pared 1 base from V and 4 bases from J, leaving 11 bases between. The germline CDR1 and CDR2 sequences are SGHRS and YFSETQ. This CDR3 spans 15 amino acids. The CDR3 nucleotides read TGCGCCAGCAGCTTGAGCCCCCACGGCACCGGGGAGCTGTTTTTT. It codes for CASSLSPHGTGELFF.

In this sample, this clonotype turned up a few times. The chain carries TRBV7-2 and TRBJ2-3; D is perhaps TRBD1 (6 bases). V was cut by 1 base and J by 3 bases, with 11 bases left in between. The CDR3 is 15 residues long. Germline assignment: CDR1 SGHTA and CDR2 FQGNSA. The CDR3 region has the DNA TGTGCCAGCAGCTTAGGGGGGCCCCGTACAGATACGCAGTATTTT. Amino acid sequence: CASSLGGPRTDTQYF.

In its sample, this clonotype was seen a few times. The V call is TRBV12-3 or TRBV12-4, the J call TRBJ2-5; D perhaps matches TRBD1 (6 bases). V gave up 5 bases and J gave up 4 bases, with 17 bases separating them. The CDR3 is 15 amino acids. The CDR3 bases are TGTGCCAGCAGTCCCGAAATCAGGGGAATAGAGACCCAGTACTTC. This codes for CASSPEIRGIETQYF.

The gene calls are TRBV6-5 and TRBJ2-1; 11 bases are a match to TRBD1. Germline V gene lookup returns CDR1 MNHEY and CDR2 SVGAGI. The CDR3 loop spans 16 amino acids. V lost 6 bases, J lost 3 bases, and 7 bases stayed unmatched. CDR3 loop: CASSLTGTGGYNEQFF. The DNA for the CDR3 is TGTGCCAGCAGCTTGACCGGGACAGGGGGCTACAATGAGCAGTTCTTC.

V gene TRBV7-9 combines with J gene TRBJ2-1; 9 nucleotides match TRBD1. CDR3 length equals 18 residues. CDR1 and CDR2 (germline): SEHNR, FQNEAQ (reference sequence). J gave up 4 bases and V 2 bases, and 12 bases lay outside the gene matches. CDR3 amino acids: CASSLFSSGTGSYNEQFF. The CDR3 DNA sequence: TGTGCCAGCAGCTTATTCTCCTCCGGGACAGGGAGTTACAATGAGCAGTTCTTC.

V gene TRBV28 combines with J gene TRBJ2-7, with a weak D call TRBD1 (6 bases). Trimming took off 1 base at V and 2 bases at J, with 12 bases between the two ends. The CDR3 totals 15 residues. CDR1 and CDR2 (germline): MDHEN, SYDVKM. CDR3 amino acids: CASSLFRDMTYEQYF. CDR3 DNA: TGTGCCAGCAGTTTATTTCGGGACATGACCTACGAGCAGTACTTC. Variable domain in full (rest from reference TRBV28 and TRBJ2-7): DVKVTQSSRYLVKRTGEKVFLECVQDMDHENMFWYRQDPGLGLRLIYFSYDVKMKEKGDIPEGYSVSREKKERFSLILESASTNQTSMYLCASSLFRDMTYEQYFGPGTRLTVT.

This sequence joins TRBV7-9 and TRBJ1-4; D might be TRBD1 (5 bases). This CDR3 comprises 14 residues. V lost 6 bases to trimming and J lost 5 bases, with 13 bases between them. Germline CDR1 and CDR2: SEHNR and FQNEAQ (reference sequence). The DNA for the CDR3 is TGTGCCAGCAGTTGGGACGGAGGAAATGAAAAACTGTTTTTT. Translating gives CASSWDGGNEKLFF. Full variable domain (remainder filled in from reference TRBV7-9 and TRBJ1-4): DTGVSQNPRHKITKRGQNVTFRCDPISEHNRLYWYRQTLGQGPEFLTYFQNEAQLEKSRLLSDRFSAERPKGSFSTLEIQRTEQGDSAMYLCASSWDGGNEKLFFGSGTQLSVL.

This clonotype was detected only a few times. It may be a read error: a sequence one base away is much more abundant. The CDR3 protein is CATSSIRGGQNEQYF. CDR3 nucleotides: TGTGCCACCAGCAGTATACGGGGGGGCCAGAATGAGCAGTACTTC. The chain has TRBV15 and TRBJ2-5; 8 bases match TRBD2. This CDR3 has 15 amino acids. V shed 3 bases and J 11 bases; nucleotides not matched to a gene: 14. Per the germline V gene, CDR1 is LNHNV and CDR2 is YYDKDF (reference sequence).

This clonotype was seen only a few times. The V call is TRBV5-1, the J call TRBJ2-5; 7 nucleotides match TRBD2. The V segment lost 4 bases and the J segment 5 bases; nucleotides outside the gene matches: 14. Looked up from germline, CDR1 is SGHRS and CDR2 is YFSETQ. This CDR3 has 16 residues. The CDR3: CASSPKAGITLETQYF. In DNA form, the CDR3 reads TGCGCCAGCAGCCCTAAAGCGGGGATTACCTTGGAGACCCAGTACTTC.

A few counts support this clonotype. V is TRBV5-1 and J is TRBJ2-3; no reliable D call. V lost 1 base to trimming and J lost 5 bases, with 11 bases between them. The CDR3 length is 14 residues. From germline, CDR1 is SGHRS and CDR2 YFSETQ. The chain's CDR3 is CASSLPTFEDTQYF. In DNA form, the CDR3 reads TGCGCCAGCAGCTTGCCGACATTCGAAGATACGCAGTATTTT.

V gene TRBV4-3 combines with J gene TRBJ2-1, with D tentatively TRBD1 or TRBD2 (5 bases each). The end of the DNA fits TRBJ2-7 better, so the J call may be wrong. The CDR3 contains 17 residues. Germline-derived CDR1 and CDR2 are LGHNA and YSLEER. For the CDR3, the DNA is TGCGCCAGCAGCCAAGATTGGGGTCCGGGGACCTACAATGAGCAGTACTTC. Protein: CASSQDWGPGTYNEQYF.

This clonotype occurred a few times. The CDR3 region has the DNA TGTGCCAGCAGTTACGAGCGGGGGGGCCGAAGGAATGAGCAGTTCTTC. It is translated as CASSYERGGRRNEQFF. This chain connects TRBV6-2 or TRBV6-3 to TRBJ2-1; 10 bases fit TRBD2. CDR3 size: 16 residues. The V segment lost 2 bases and the J segment 7 bases; nucleotides outside the gene matches: 8. CDR1 is MNHEY and CDR2 is SVGEGT in the germline V gene.

The CDR3 DNA follows: TGCAGTGCTGGGGACCTCGCGGATACGCAGTATTTT. This gives the protein CSAGDLADTQYF. The V and J genes are TRBV20-1 and TRBJ2-3; perhaps D is TRBD1 or TRBD2 (5 bases each). From germline, CDR1 is DFQATT and CDR2 SNEGSKA (reference sequence). The V end lost 5 bases, the J end lost 6 bases, and 12 bases lay between the germline ends. The CDR3 contains 12 residues.

The gene calls are TRBV28 and TRBJ1-6; D is unresolved. The CDR3 has 15 amino acids. V lost 2 bases, J lost 6 bases, and 11 bases lay in between. Germline-derived CDR1 and CDR2 are MDHEN and SYDVKM. The CDR3 DNA reads as TGTGCCAGCAGTTTACTAACAGAGAGTAATTCACCCCTCCACTTT. It specifies CASSLLTESNSPLHF.

The chain is built from TRBV6-2 or TRBV6-3 and TRBJ2-1; D possibly matches TRBD1 or TRBD2 (5 bases each). This CDR3 comprises 17 residues. V shed 6 bases and J shed 8 bases, with 26 bases lying between them. Germline lookup yields CDR1 MNHEY and CDR2 SVGEGT. The CDR3 protein is CASSFLPGALINYEQFF. In nucleotides, the CDR3 is TGTGCCAGCAGCTTCCTCCCCGGGGCTCTCATTAACTATGAGCAGTTCTTC.

The J gene is TRBJ2-7, the V gene TRBV20-1; D unresolved. CDR3 length: 12 amino acids. With 5 bases removed from V and 7 bases from J, the gap between germline ends came to 15 bases. From germline, CDR1 is DFQATT and CDR2 SNEGSKA (reference sequence). CDR3 protein: CSASRGSGEQYF. The CDR3 DNA reads as TGCAGTGCTTCCCGAGGATCTGGGGAGCAGTACTTC.

This clonotype was found a few times. The rearrangement links TRBV7-2 to TRBJ2-7, with D perhaps matching TRBD1 or TRBD2 (5 bases each). From germline, CDR1 is SGHTA and CDR2 FQGNSA. The CDR3 length is 14 residues. Trimming removed 3 bases from V and 7 bases from J, with 16 bases in between. The CDR3 reads CASSFSGTRREQYF. CDR3 nucleotide sequence: TGTGCCAGCAGCTTTTCCGGGACCAGGAGGGAGCAGTACTTC.